The 26 T cell receptor beta chains below come from one sample, sequenced in a study of blood T cell repertoires in COVID-19. The table came from immunoSEQ multiplex PCR; TCRdb's copy has only in-frame clones and leaves some out. There are roughly 200,000 clones in the sample; around 84% occur only once, and 2.5% to 3.5% lies in the top ten. The sample was peripheral blood. These receptors originate from a man aged 35-49 years with active or convalescent COVID-19.

The chain couples TRBV10-3 to TRBJ1-1; TRBD1 matches at 7 bases. From germline, CDR1 is ENHRY and CDR2 SYGVKD. CDR3 length: 14 residues. The V and J ends lost 6 bases and 3 bases, in that order; junction bases with no gene match: 7. As DNA, the CDR3 is TGTGCCATCAGGCAACAGGGGTTGGACACTGAAGCTTTCTTT. Protein product: CAIRQQGLDTEAFF.

This clone was found a few times. The chain links TRBV6-1 to TRBJ2-7, with D possibly matching TRBD1 (5 bases). The CDR3 runs to 15 residues. CDR1 is MNHNS, CDR2 SASEGT, per germline. The V and J ends lost 2 bases and 3 bases respectively, with 14 bases between them. In DNA, the CDR3 is TGTGCCAGCAGTGAAAGCCAGGGCAGTCTCTACGAGCAGTACTTC. Residues: CASSESQGSLYEQYF.

This clone was counted a few times. The rearrangement joins TRBV12-5 to TRBJ1-5; the D is unclear. In germline, CDR1 is LGHNT, CDR2 FRNRAP. The germline V and J ends were trimmed by 5 bases and 2 bases, with 13 bases remaining between them. This CDR3 spans 15 amino acids. CDR3 loop: CASGAGGGGNQPQHF. The CDR3 DNA reads TGTGCTAGTGGTGCAGGAGGTGGAGGCAATCAGCCCCAGCATTTT.

This chain links TRBV5-4 with TRBJ2-5; 7 nucleotides line up with TRBD2. This CDR3 region has 13 residues. The V segment lost 4 bases and the J segment 2 bases; nucleotides outside the gene matches: 2. The germline V gene has CDR1 SGHNT and CDR2 YYREEE (reference sequence). This chain's CDR3 is CASSRDYQETQYF. In DNA form, the CDR3 reads TGTGCCAGCAGCCGGGACTATCAAGAGACCCAGTACTTC.

This chain uses TRBV12-3 or TRBV12-4 with TRBJ1-1, with a possible D match to TRBD1 (6 bases). This CDR3 comprises 13 residues. Trimming pared 7 bases from V and 1 base from J, leaving 10 bases between. For the CDR3, the DNA is TGTGCCAGCACCCAACAGGGGAACACTGAAGCTTTCTTT. Encoded protein: CASTQQGNTEAFF.

The chain links TRBV11-3 to TRBJ2-5, with D possibly matching TRBD2 (5 bases). This CDR3 region has 13 residues. V was trimmed by 5 bases and J by 2 bases, leaving 9 bases between them. Germline V gene lookup returns CDR1 SGHNT and CDR2 YENEEA. In DNA, the CDR3 is TGTGCCAGCAGCCCGGGATTACAAGAGACCCAGTACTTC. It specifies CASSPGLQETQYF.

This clone was counted only a few times. V is TRBV27 and J is TRBJ1-5; the match to TRBD1 covers 10 bases. Trimming removed 5 bases from V and 3 bases from J; junction bases left unmatched: 7. The CDR3 extends over 16 amino acids. Looked up from germline, CDR1 is MNHEY and CDR2 is SMNVEV (reference sequence). The chain's CDR3 is CASSGGTGDFNQPQHF. The CDR3 DNA is TGTGCCAGCAGTGGTGGGACAGGGGACTTCAATCAGCCCCAGCATTTT.

J is TRBJ2-5 and V is TRBV7-2; no firm D call. Germline V gene sequence: CDR1 SGHTA, CDR2 FQGNSA. The V end was cut by 2 bases, the J end by 0 bases, with 4 bases between. The CDR3 is 13 amino acids. The CDR3 nucleotides are TGTGCCAGCAGCTTACCCTACCAAGAGACCCAGTACTTC. Amino acid sequence: CASSLPYQETQYF.

This sequence joins TRBV9 and TRBJ1-2; no firm D call. Trimming took off 0 bases at V and 8 bases at J, with 14 bases between the two ends. Per the germline V gene, CDR1 is SGDLS and CDR2 is YYNGEE. This CDR3 region has 14 residues. The CDR3 loop is CASSVEPGQLGYTF. For the CDR3, the DNA is TGTGCCAGCAGCGTAGAGCCAGGCCAATTGGGCTACACCTTC.

The chain has TRBV5-6 and TRBJ1-1; tentative D call: TRBD1 (6 bases). The germline gives CDR1 SGHDT, CDR2 YYEEEE. V was shortened by 2 bases and J by 4 bases, with 9 bases between the two germline ends. This CDR3 is 13 amino acids long. CDR3 amino acids: CASSFTGTTEAFF. CDR3 nucleotide sequence: TGTGCCAGCAGCTTTACAGGGACCACTGAAGCTTTCTTT.

The chain has TRBV19 and TRBJ1-4; TRBD1 might be the D (5 bases). This CDR3 comprises 13 residues. V was trimmed by 6 bases and J by 4 bases, leaving 9 bases between them. Germline CDR1 reads LNHDA; CDR2 reads SQIVND (reference sequence). The CDR3 region is CASRPDNNEKLFF. The CDR3, as DNA: TGTGCCAGTAGACCGGACAATAATGAAAAACTGTTTTTT.

The chain combines TRBV2 with TRBJ1-2, with D perhaps TRBD1 (5 bases). Trimming stripped 5 bases from V and 4 bases from J, with 17 bases between. This CDR3 has 15 residues. The germline V gene encodes CDR1 SNHLY and CDR2 FYNNEI. The CDR3 nucleotides read TGTGCCAGCAGTCCTACCCCGACAGTCAGCTATGGCTACACCTTC. It yields the protein CASSPTPTVSYGYTF.

The chain recombines TRBV28 with TRBJ2-2; D perhaps matches TRBD1 (7 bases). V lost 6 bases and J lost 4, with 15 bases in between. The CDR3 covers 15 residues. The germline gives CDR1 MDHEN, CDR2 SYDVKM. Here the CDR3 DNA reads TGTGCCAGCAGGGAGACAGGGAGGAGCACCGGGGAGCTGTTTTTT. Its translation is CASRETGRSTGELFF.

The CDR3 loop reads CAILTGKYEQYF. The CDR3 DNA reads TGTGCCATCCTGACAGGGAAGTACGAGCAGTACTTC. J is TRBJ2-7 and V is TRBV28; 7 bases line up with TRBD1. This CDR3 comprises 12 residues. Germline CDR1 is MDHEN and CDR2 is SYDVKM. V lost 10 bases to trimming and J lost 4 bases; unmatched junction nucleotides: 7. The entire variable domain, with the rest obtained from reference TRBV28 and TRBJ2-7, is as follows: DVKVTQSSRYLVKRTGEKVFLECVQDMDHENMFWYRQDPGLGLRLIYFSYDVKMKEKGDIPEGYSVSREKKERFSLILESASTNQTSMYLCAILTGKYEQYFGPGTRLTVT.

This clone was counted once. This rearrangement joins TRBV24-1 to TRBJ1-6; D is undetermined. Trimming took 1 base from V and 5 from J, leaving 8 bases between them. CDR3 length: 15 amino acids. The germline CDR1 and CDR2 sequences are KGHDR and SFDVKD. CDR3 sequence reads: CATSDFWPNNSPLHF. DNA for the CDR3: TGTGCCACCAGTGATTTCTGGCCCAATAATTCACCCCTCCACTTT.

In its sample, this clone was seen once. The rearrangement links TRBV9 to TRBJ2-2; 11 bases are a match to TRBD2. The CDR3 runs to 15 residues. Germline loops: CDR1 SGDLS, CDR2 YYNGEE. V lost 2 bases to trimming and J lost 4 bases; unmatched junction nucleotides: 1. This CDR3 reads CASSVSGGATGELFF. DNA for the CDR3: TGTGCCAGCAGCGTTAGCGGGGGGGCCACCGGGGAGCTGTTTTTT.

Regarding this clone: At the DNA level, this CDR3 is encoded by other sequences in the same sample as well. This chain links TRBV12-5 with TRBJ1-5; maybe TRBD1 (5 bases). From germline, CDR1 is LGHNT and CDR2 FRNRAP. The V end lost 2 bases, the J end lost 1 base, and 9 bases lay between the germline ends. The CDR3 is made up of 15 amino acids. In DNA form, the CDR3 reads TGTGCTAGTGGTTTGCAGGGACTAAGCAATCAGCCCCAGCATTTT. Encoded protein: CASGLQGLSNQPQHF.

This clone was counted a few times. This chain joins TRBV11-2 and TRBJ1-2; 8 bases align to TRBD1. Germline assignment: CDR1 SGHAT and CDR2 FQNNGV. The CDR3 totals 14 residues. J gave up 5 bases and V 2 bases, and 4 bases lay outside the gene matches. DNA for the CDR3: TGTGCCAGCAGCTTAACCCGACAGGGGTATGGCTACACCTTC. It specifies CASSLTRQGYGYTF.

The chain has TRBV5-1 and TRBJ2-7; D unclear. Trimming cost V 2 bases and J 0 bases, with 6 bases left between them. CDR1 and CDR2 from the germline V gene are SGHRS and YFSETQ. The length of the CDR3 is 13 residues. DNA of the CDR3: TGCGCCAGCAGCTTACGGAGCTCCTACGAGCAGTACTTC. Translated, it gives CASSLRSSYEQYF.

The genes are TRBV5-1 and TRBJ1-4; TRBD1 matches 9 bases. The germline V gene has CDR1 SGHRS and CDR2 YFSETQ. V lost 4 bases, J lost 8 bases, and 6 bases stayed unmatched. CDR3 size: 14 residues. The CDR3 spells CASSRGQGEEKLFF. The CDR3 nucleotides read TGCGCCAGCAGCCGGGGACAGGGAGAAGAAAAACTGTTTTTT.

The chain's CDR3 is CASNNRSAGGYTF. The CDR3 DNA is TGTGCCAGCAACAATAGGAGCGCAGGGGGCTACACCTTC. The chain joins TRBV11-3 to TRBJ1-2, with TRBD1 as a possible D gene (5 bases). The CDR3 covers 13 residues. Trimming left V 7 bases short and J 8 bases short, with 17 bases between. Germline-derived CDR1 and CDR2 are SGHNT and YENEEA.

This chain links TRBV28 with TRBJ1-2; D call uncertain. Germline CDR1 MDHEN, CDR2 SYDVKM. V dropped 3 bases and J dropped 2 bases, with 7 bases sitting between them. The CDR3 is made up of 13 amino acids. The CDR3 nucleotides read TGTGCCAGCAGTTTCTTCGGGAACTATGGCTACACCTTC. This translates into CASSFFGNYGYTF.

The chain links TRBV19 to TRBJ1-2, with D hard to call. The CDR3 loop spans 14 amino acids. Trimming took 6 bases from V and 5 from J, leaving 16 bases between them. CDR1 is LNHDA and CDR2 is SQIVND in the germline V gene (reference sequence). CDR3 amino acids: CASREDSTPYGYTF. In nucleotides, the CDR3 is TGTGCCAGTAGAGAGGACTCGACCCCTTATGGCTACACCTTC.

This chain uses TRBV4-3 with TRBJ2-1; 9 bases map to TRBD1. CDR3 size: 13 residues. Germline V gene lookup returns CDR1 LGHNA and CDR2 YSLEER. J lost 9 bases, V lost 5 bases, and 5 bases had no gene match. CDR3 sequence: CASSYTGGVEQFF. The CDR3, as DNA: TGCGCCAGCAGCTACACAGGGGGCGTTGAGCAGTTCTTC.

The rearrangement joins TRBV2 to TRBJ1-1; tentative D call: TRBD1 (6 bases). V lost 6 bases and J lost 5, with 13 bases in between. This CDR3 is built from 13 residues. CDR1 SNHLY and CDR2 FYNNEI come from the germline V gene. This CDR3 is CASRADRGTEAFF. CDR3 coding DNA: TGTGCCAGCAGGGCGGACAGAGGTACTGAAGCTTTCTTT. Based on the CDR3 plus reference TRBV2 and TRBJ1-1, the full variable domain is EPEVTQTPSHQVTQMGQEVILRCVPISNHLYFYWYRQILGQKVEFLVSFYNNEISEKSEIFDDQFSVERPDGSNFTLKIRSTKLEDSAMYFCASRADRGTEAFFGQGTRLTVV.

This rearrangement joins TRBV5-1 to TRBJ2-5; the D is unclear. Trimming pared 1 base from V and 5 bases from J, leaving 6 bases between. The CDR3 contains 12 residues. CDR1 SGHRS and CDR2 YFSETQ come from the germline V gene. The DNA for the CDR3 is TGCGCCAGCAGCTTGAGCACCGAGACCCAGTACTTC. Encoded protein: CASSLSTETQYF.